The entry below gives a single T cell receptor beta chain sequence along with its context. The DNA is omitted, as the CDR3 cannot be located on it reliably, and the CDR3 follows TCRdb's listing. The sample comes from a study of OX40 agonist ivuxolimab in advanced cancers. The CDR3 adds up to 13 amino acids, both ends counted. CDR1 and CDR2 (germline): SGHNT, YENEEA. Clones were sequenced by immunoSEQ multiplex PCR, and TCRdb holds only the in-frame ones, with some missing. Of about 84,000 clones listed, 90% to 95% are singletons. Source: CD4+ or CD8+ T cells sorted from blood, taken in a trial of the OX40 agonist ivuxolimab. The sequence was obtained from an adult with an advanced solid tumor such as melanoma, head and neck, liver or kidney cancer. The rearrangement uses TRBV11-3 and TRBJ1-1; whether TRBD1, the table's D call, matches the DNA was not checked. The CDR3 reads CASSLAVGQGTFF.